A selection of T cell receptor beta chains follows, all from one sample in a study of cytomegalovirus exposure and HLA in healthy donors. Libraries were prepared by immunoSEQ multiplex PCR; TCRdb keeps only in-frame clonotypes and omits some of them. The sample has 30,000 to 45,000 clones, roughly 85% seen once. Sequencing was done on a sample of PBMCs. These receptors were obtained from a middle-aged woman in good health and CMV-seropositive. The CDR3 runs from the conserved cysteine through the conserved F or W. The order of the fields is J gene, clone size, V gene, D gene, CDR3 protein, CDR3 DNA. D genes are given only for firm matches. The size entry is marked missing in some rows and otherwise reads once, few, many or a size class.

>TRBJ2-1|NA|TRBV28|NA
CASSPGQIYNEQFF
TGTGCCAGCAGCCCCGGACAGATCTACAATGAGCAGTTCTTC
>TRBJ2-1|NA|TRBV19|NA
CASSIGPEGEQFF
TGTGCCAGTAGTATAGGTCCGGAGGGTGAGCAGTTCTTC
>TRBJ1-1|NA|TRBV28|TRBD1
CASSRQGGTEAFF
TGTGCCAGCAGTCGACAGGGGGGCACTGAAGCTTTCTTT
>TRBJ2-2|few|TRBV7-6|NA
CASRLYAGPGAGELFF
TGTGCCAGCAGATTGTATGCTGGACCCGGGGCCGGGGAGCTGTTTTTT
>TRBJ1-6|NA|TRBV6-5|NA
CASSYSHSRRAPLHF
TGTGCCAGCAGTTACTCGCACAGCCGGAGGGCACCCCTCCACTTT
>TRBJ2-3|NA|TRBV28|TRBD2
CARRTSGDTQYF
TGTGCCAGACGGACTAGCGGAGATACGCAGTATTTT
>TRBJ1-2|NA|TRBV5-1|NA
CASSLAGWGTPPDNYGYTF
TGCGCCAGCAGCTTGGCGGGGTGGGGAACCCCGCCCGACAACTATGGCTACACCTTC
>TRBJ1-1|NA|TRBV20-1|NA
CSAAPGFMAFF
TGCAGTGCTGCCCCAGGGTTTATGGCTTTCTTT
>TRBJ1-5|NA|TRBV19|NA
CASRRGMGNQPQHF
TGTGCCAGTAGGCGGGGAATGGGCAATCAGCCCCAGCATTTT
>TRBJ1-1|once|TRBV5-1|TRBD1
CASSPGQAVLVGNTEAFF
TGCGCCAGCAGCCCCGGACAGGCGGTTCTTGTAGGGAACACTGAAGCTTTCTTT
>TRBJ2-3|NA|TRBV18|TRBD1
CASSQTQGSSTDTQYF
TGTGCCAGCTCACAAACACAGGGGTCCAGCACAGATACGCAGTATTTT
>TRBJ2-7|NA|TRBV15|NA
CATSRERGTYEQYF
TGTGCCACCAGCAGAGAACGGGGAACCTACGAGCAGTACTTC
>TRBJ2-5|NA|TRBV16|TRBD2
CASSPFRGGRQETQYF
TGTGCCAGCAGCCCCTTTCGGGGAGGGAGGCAAGAGACCCAGTACTTC
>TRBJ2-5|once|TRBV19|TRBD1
CASSILGTGVIETQYF
TGTGCCAGTAGTATTCTCGGGACAGGGGTGATAGAGACCCAGTACTTC
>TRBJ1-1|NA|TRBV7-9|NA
CASSAGFRVEAFF
TGTGCCAGCAGCGCGGGTTTTAGGGTTGAAGCTTTCTTT
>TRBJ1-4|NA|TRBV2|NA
CASSERSGNEKLFF
TGTGCCAGCAGTGAAAGGTCAGGAAATGAAAAACTGTTTTTT
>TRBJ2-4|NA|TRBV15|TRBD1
CATSKSLQGNIQYF
TGTGCCACCAGCAAGAGCCTACAGGGGAACATTCAGTACTTC
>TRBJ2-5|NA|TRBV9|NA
CASSVEGDETQYF
TGTGCCAGCAGCGTAGAGGGAGACGAGACCCAGTACTTC
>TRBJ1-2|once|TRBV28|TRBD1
CASSSGRGQDGYTF
TGTGCCAGCAGTTCGGGCAGGGGGCAGGATGGCTACACCTTC
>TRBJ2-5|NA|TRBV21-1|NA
CASSKPGQGPYCLFETQYF
TGTGCCAGCAGCAAACCGGGACAGGGTCCCTATTGTCTTTTTGAGACCCAGTACTTC
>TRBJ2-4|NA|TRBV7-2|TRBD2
CASSLPLGGGAYIQYF
TGTGCCAGCAGCTTACCCCTAGGCGGGGGGGCGTACATTCAGTACTTC
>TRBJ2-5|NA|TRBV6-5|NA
CASRASGTQETQYF
TGTGCCAGCAGGGCATCGGGAACTCAAGAGACCCAGTACTTC
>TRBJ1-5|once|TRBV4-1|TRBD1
CASSQDRGLGSQHF
TGCGCCAGCAGCCAAGATAGGGGGCTGGGGTCCCAGCATTTT
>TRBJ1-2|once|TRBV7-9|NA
CASRNPEGSGYTF
TGTGCCAGCCGGAATCCTGAAGGGAGTGGCTACACCTTC
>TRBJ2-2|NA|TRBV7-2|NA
CASSARLNTGELFF
TGTGCCAGCAGCGCTAGACTGAACACCGGGGAGCTGTTTTTT
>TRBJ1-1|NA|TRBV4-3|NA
CASSQGLGVAAFF
TGCGCCAGCAGCCAAGGATTGGGAGTAGCGGCTTTCTTT
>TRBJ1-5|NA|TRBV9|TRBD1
CASSETGGGQPQHF
TGTGCCAGCAGCGAGACAGGGGGCGGTCAGCCCCAGCATTTT
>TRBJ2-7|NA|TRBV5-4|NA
CASSLKDSPYEQYF
TGTGCCAGCAGCCTTAAGGACAGCCCCTACGAGCAGTACTTC
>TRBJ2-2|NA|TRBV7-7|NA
CASSLDTNTGELFF
TGTGCCAGCAGCTTAGATACGAACACCGGGGAGCTGTTTTTT
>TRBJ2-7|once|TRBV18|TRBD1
CASSPPGQGYEQYF
TGTGCCAGCTCACCACCGGGACAGGGCTACGAGCAGTACTTC
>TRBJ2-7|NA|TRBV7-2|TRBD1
CASSSYDRGTEQYF
TGTGCCAGCAGCTCCTACGACAGGGGGACTGAGCAGTACTTC
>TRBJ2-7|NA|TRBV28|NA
CASSFAYEQYF
TGTGCCAGCAGTTTCGCCTACGAGCAGTACTTC
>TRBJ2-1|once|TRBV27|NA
CASSLSRVVNEQFF
TGTGCCAGCAGTTTAAGCAGGGTAGTCAATGAGCAGTTCTTC
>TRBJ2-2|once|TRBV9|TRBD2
CASSVGAGGPGELFF
TGTGCCAGCAGCGTAGGCGCGGGGGGGCCCGGGGAGCTGTTTTTT
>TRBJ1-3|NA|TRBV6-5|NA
CASSSETEGNTIYF
TGTGCCAGCAGTTCCGAGACGGAGGGAAACACCATATATTTT
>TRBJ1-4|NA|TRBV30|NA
CAWSALAATNEKLFF
TGTGCCTGGAGTGCCCTGGCTGCAACTAATGAAAAACTGTTTTTT
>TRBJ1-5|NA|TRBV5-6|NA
CASSPDPGNQPQHF
TGTGCCAGCAGCCCGGACCCGGGAAATCAGCCCCAGCATTTT
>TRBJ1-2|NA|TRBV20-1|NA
CSAAVRRGYTF
TGCAGTGCCGCGGTCAGACGGGGCTACACCTTC
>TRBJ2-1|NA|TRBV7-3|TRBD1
CASSRLTGGYNEQFF
TGTGCCAGCAGCCGGTTGACAGGGGGCTACAATGAGCAGTTCTTC
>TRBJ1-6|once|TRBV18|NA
CASSPSVRGNSPLHF
TGTGCCAGCTCACCCTCAGTTAGGGGTAATTCACCCCTCCACTTT
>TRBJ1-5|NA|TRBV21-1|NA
CATPGKSGQGARSNQPQHF
TGTGCCACCCCCGGGAAGTCGGGACAGGGGGCGCGGAGCAATCAGCCCCAGCATTTT
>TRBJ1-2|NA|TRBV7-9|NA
CASSTGQNYGYTF
TGTGCCAGCAGCACCGGACAGAACTATGGCTACACCTTC
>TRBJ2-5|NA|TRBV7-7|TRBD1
CASSASSTGVGETQYF
TGTGCCAGCAGCGCCAGCTCGACAGGGGTAGGAGAGACCCAGTACTTC
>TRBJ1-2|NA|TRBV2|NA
CASRATNYGYTF
TGTGCCAGCAGAGCTACTAACTATGGCTACACCTTC
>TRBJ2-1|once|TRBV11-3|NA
CASSATEFEQFF
TGTGCCAGCAGCGCGACGGAGTTTGAGCAGTTCTTC
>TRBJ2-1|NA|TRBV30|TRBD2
CAWSLGRGGNDEQFF
TGTGCCTGGAGTTTGGGTCGGGGGGGCAACGATGAGCAGTTCTTC
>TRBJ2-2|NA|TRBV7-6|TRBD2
CASSPRGGAPAGELFF
TGTGCCAGCAGCCCTCGGGGGGGGGCCCCTGCCGGGGAGCTGTTTTTT